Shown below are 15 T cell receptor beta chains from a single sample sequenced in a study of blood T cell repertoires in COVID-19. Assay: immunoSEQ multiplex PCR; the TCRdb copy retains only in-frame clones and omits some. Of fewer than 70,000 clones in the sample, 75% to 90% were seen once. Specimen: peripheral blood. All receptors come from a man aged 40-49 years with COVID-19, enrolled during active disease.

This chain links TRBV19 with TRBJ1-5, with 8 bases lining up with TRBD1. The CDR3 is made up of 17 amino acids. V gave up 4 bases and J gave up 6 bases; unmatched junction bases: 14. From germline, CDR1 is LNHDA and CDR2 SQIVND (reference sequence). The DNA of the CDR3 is TGTGCCAGTAGTACAATCCGGACAGGGCTGGTCGCTCAGCCCCAGCATTTT. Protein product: CASSTIRTGLVAQPQHF.

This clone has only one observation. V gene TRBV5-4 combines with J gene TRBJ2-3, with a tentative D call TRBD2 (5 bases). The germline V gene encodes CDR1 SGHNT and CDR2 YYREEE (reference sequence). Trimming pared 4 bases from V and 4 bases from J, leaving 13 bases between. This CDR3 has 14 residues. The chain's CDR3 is CASSPGGRADTQYF. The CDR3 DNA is TGTGCCAGCAGCCCAGGAGGACGAGCAGATACGCAGTATTTT.

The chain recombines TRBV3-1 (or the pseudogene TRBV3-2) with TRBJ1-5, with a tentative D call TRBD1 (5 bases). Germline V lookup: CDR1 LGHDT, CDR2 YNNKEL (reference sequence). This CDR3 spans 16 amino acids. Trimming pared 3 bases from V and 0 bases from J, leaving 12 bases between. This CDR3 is CASSHGGGYSNQPQHF. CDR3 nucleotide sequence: TGTGCCAGCAGCCATGGGGGGGGGTATAGCAATCAGCCCCAGCATTTT.

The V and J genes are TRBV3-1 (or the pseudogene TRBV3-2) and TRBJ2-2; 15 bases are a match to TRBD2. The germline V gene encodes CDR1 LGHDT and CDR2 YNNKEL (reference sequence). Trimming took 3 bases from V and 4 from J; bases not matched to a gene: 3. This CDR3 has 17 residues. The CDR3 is CASSQGLAGGGTGELFF. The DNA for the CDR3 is TGTGCCAGCAGCCAGGGACTAGCGGGGGGTGGCACCGGGGAGCTGTTTTTT.

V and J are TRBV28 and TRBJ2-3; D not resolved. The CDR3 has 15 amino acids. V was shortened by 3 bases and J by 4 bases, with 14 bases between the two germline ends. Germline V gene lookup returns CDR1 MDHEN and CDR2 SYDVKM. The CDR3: CASSFNPNEADTQYF. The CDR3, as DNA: TGTGCCAGCAGTTTTAATCCCAACGAGGCAGATACGCAGTATTTT.

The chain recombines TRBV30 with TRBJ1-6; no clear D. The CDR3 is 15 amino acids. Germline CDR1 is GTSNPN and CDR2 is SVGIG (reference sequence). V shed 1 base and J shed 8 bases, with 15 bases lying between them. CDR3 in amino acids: CAWSALGLTDSPLHF. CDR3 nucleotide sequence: TGTGCCTGGAGTGCACTAGGGCTTACCGATTCACCCCTCCACTTT.

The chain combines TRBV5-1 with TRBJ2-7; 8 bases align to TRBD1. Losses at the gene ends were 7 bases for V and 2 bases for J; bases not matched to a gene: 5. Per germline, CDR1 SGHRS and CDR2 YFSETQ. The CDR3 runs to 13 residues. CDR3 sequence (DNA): TGCGCCAGCGGGACAGGTCGTACCTACGAGCAGTACTTC. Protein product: CASGTGRTYEQYF.

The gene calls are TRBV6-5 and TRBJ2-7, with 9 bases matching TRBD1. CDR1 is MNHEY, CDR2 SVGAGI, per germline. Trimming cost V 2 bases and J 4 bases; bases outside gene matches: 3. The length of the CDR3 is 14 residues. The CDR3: CASSYKQGAYEQYF. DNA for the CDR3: TGTGCCAGCAGTTACAAACAGGGGGCTTACGAGCAGTACTTC.

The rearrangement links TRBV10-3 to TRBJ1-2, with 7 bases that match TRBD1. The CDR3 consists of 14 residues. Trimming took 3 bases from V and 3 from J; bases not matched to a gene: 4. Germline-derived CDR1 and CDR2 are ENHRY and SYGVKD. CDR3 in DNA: TGTGCCATCAGTGACAGGGGGTATGACTATGGCTACACCTTC. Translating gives CAISDRGYDYGYTF.

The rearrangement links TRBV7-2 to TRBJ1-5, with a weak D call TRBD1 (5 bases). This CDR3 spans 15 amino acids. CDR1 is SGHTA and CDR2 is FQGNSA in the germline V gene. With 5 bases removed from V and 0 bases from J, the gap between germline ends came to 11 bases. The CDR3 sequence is CASSPTVYSNQPQHF. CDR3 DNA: TGTGCCAGCAGCCCGACAGTTTATAGCAATCAGCCCCAGCATTTT. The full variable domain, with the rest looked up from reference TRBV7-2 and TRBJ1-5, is GAGVSQSPSNKVTEKGKDVELRCDPISGHTALYWYRQSLGQGLEFLIYFQGNSAPDKSGLPSDRFSAERTGGSVSTLTIQRTQQEDSAVYLCASSPTVYSNQPQHFGDGTRLSIL.

CDR3 region: CASRRQGSNEQYF. The CDR3 nucleotides are TGTGCCAGCAGAAGACAGGGAAGTAACGAGCAGTACTTC. The V call is TRBV6-5, the J call TRBJ2-7, with 7 bases identical to TRBD1. This CDR3 has 13 residues. Germline values: CDR1 MNHEY, CDR2 SVGAGI. Unmatched junction bases numbered 7, after V lost 6 bases and J lost 5 bases.

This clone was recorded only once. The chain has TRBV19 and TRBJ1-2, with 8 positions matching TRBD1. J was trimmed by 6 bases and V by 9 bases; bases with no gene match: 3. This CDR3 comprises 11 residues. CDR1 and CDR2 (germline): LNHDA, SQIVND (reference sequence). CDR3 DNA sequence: TGTGCCAGCAGGACAGGGAATGGCTACACCTTC. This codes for CASRTGNGYTF.

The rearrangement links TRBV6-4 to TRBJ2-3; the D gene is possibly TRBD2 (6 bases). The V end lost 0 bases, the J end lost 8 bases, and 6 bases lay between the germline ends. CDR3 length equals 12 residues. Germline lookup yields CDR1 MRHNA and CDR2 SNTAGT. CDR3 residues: CASSDSGGTQYF. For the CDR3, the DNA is TGTGCCAGCAGTGACTCGGGGGGTACGCAGTATTTT.

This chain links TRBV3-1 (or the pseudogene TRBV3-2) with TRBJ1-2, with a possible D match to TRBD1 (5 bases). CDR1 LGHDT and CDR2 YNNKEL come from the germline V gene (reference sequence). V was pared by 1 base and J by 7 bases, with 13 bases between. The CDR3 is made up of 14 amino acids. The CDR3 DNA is TGTGCCAGCAGCCAAGTGGGCAGGGCGAGTGGCTACACCTTC. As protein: CASSQVGRASGYTF.

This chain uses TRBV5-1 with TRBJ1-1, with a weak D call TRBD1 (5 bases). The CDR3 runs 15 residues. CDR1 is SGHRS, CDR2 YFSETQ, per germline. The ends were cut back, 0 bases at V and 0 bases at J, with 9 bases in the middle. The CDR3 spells CASSLVAGMNTEAFF. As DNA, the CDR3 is TGCGCCAGCAGCTTGGTGGCAGGGATGAACACTGAAGCTTTCTTT.